What follows describes a single T cell receptor beta chain. The source of the sample is a study of blood T cell repertoires in COVID-19. In the study overall: From the United States, Italy and Spain came samples of acute and convalescent COVID-19. The analysed material was cDNA or gDNA that came from T cells, B-cell-depleted T cells, or PBMCs.

Original methodology: Reference gene primer amplification gave estimated nucleated cell counts. Measured with immunoSEQ multiplex PCR; TCRdb has only the in-frame clones, and not every one. V, J and clone size derive from that table, while D and trimming were established from the DNA sequence. The sample includes 150,000 to 200,000 clones, 70% to 90% of them seen just once. Trimming cost V 4 bases and J 7 bases, with 14 bases left between them. The CDR3 contains 13 residues. Germline V gives CDR1 MNHEY, CDR2 SMNVEV (reference sequence). Sequencing used peripheral blood. The receptor's source is a human donor with active or convalescent COVID-19. The donor label of this sample is uncertain. The chain carries TRBV27 and TRBJ2-7; possibly TRBD1 for D (6 bases). DNA of the CDR3: TGTGCCAGCAGTTCCATCAGGGGTGGTGAGCAGTACTTC. Translated, it gives CASSSIRGGEQYF.